Each of the 4 T cell receptor beta chains below was sequenced from the same sample in a study of T cell repertoires in cytomegalovirus infection. In TCRdb, the reads were re-called with MiXCR into one record per CDR3 protein. The profile covers 550,000 to 850,000 distinct CDR3 sequences, with about 33% appearing a single time and about 20% taken by the ten largest. These receptors have no known antigen. The sequences come from cultured PBMCs, collected from culture after CMV antigen stimulation. Source of these receptors: a human donor in good health (CMV status not recorded). Some clones in this sample may be carry-over from other donors' samples.

The V call is TRBV7-2, the J call TRBJ2-1; 13 positions match TRBD2. The V segment lost 5 bases and the J segment 9 bases; nucleotides outside the gene matches: 4. The CDR3 is 14 residues long. The V gene's germline CDR1 is SGHTA and CDR2 FQGNSA. The CDR3 DNA reads as TGTGCCAGCAGCGGACTAGCGGGAGAGAGTGAGCAGTTCTTC. This codes for CASSGLAGESEQFF.

V usage is TRBV20-1 and J usage is TRBJ2-1; 7 bases agree with TRBD2. Germline CDR1 and CDR2: DFQATT and SNEGSKA (reference sequence). Trimming took 3 bases from V and 3 from J; bases not matched to a gene: 2. The CDR3 spans 13 residues. The CDR3 sequence: CSASTSVYNEQFF. The CDR3 DNA reads as TGCAGTGCTAGTACTAGCGTCTACAATGAGCAGTTCTTC.

The genes are TRBV12-3 or TRBV12-4 and TRBJ1-5; 8 bases map to TRBD1. Losses at the gene ends were 4 bases for V and 2 bases for J; bases not matched to a gene: 4. This CDR3 comprises 15 residues. DNA of the CDR3: TGTGCCAGCAGTTGGACAGGGCCTGGCAATCAGCCCCAGCATTTT. Protein: CASSWTGPGNQPQHF.

The chain carries TRBV20-1 and TRBJ2-7; the match to TRBD1 covers 7 bases. CDR3 length: 15 amino acids. The ends lost 5 bases at V and 6 bases at J; junction bases unmatched: 16. Germline CDR1 and CDR2: DFQATT and SNEGSKA (reference sequence). The CDR3 sequence: CSAPYDRDISGEQYF. The CDR3 nucleotides read TGCAGTGCTCCCTACGACAGGGATATTTCGGGCGAGCAGTACTTC.